This T cell receptor (beta chain) was recorded in a study of regulatory T cells in long-lasting Graves disease. General study findings and limits: Accuracy was perhaps lowered by the small sample size.

The authors built TCR beta libraries using iRepertoire HTBI primers and Arm-PCR of CDR3 regions. From the multiplex PCR reads, TCRdb called clonotypes with MiXCR, one entry per CDR3 protein. The data hold 400,000 or so distinct CDR3 sequences, with 23% observed a single time. Note on this clonotype: The target antigen is unknown.

Time point in this sample: persistent/refractory GD, antithyroid drugs over 5 years with positive TRAb. PBMC RNA served as the TCR library source. The CDR3 is 17 residues long. Looked up from germline, CDR1 is DFQATT and CDR2 is SNEGSKA (reference sequence). V lost 4 bases and J lost 1; bases outside the gene matches: 12. The sequence came from a female donor with Graves disease. The starting material was peripheral blood mononuclear cells (PBMCs), obtained when the disease was refractory, from a patient treated with antithyroid drugs. J is TRBJ2-3 and V is TRBV20-1; 9 bases are a match to TRBD2. In DNA, the CDR3 is TGCAGTGCTACCCACAGTGGGCGGGAGGGCGGCACAGATACGCAGTATTTT. It translates to CSATHSGREGGTDTQYF.